This T cell receptor (beta chain) was observed in a study of blood T cell repertoires in COVID-19 (dated by TCRdb to 2018 to 2021). Background for the entire study: Collaborator samples came from the United States, Italy and Spain and covered acute and convalescent phases of COVID-19. Where available, HLA class I and class II types were obtained from metadata supplied by the sample provider rather than from assay-based typing. Sample metadata almost always included a de-identified subject ID, COVID-19 status, age in years and sex. Samples came from the ongoing ImmuneRACE study (first 160 participants) plus 1,254 subjects from 6 global collaborators. The repertoires were made available in a free public database intended to serve as a resource for research on the immune response to SARS-CoV-2. The material from the prospective study consisted of cDNA or gDNA derived from T cells, B-cell-depleted T cells, or PBMCs. Deeply sampled blood TCRbeta repertoires from subjects exposed to, actively infected with, or recovered from COVID-19 were included in the dataset. Results and caveats for the whole study, not just this receptor: Clinical and demographic metadata were provided uncurated, with the amount varying by source and participant.

Of note for this clone: There is no known antigen for this receptor. The sample holds no much larger clone one base away, and base qualities are not on file.

Samples from volunteer blood donors who had recovered from COVID-19 were contributed by a second Seattle source. The collaborating institutions used their own protocols to collect whole blood in K2EDTA tubes. For TCRbeta analysis, collaborators shipped samples as frozen whole blood, isolated PBMCs, or DNA extracted from either of those sample types. The immunoSEQ Assay, a bias-controlled multiplex PCR, was used to amplify TCRbeta CDR3 regions from genomic DNA. On the authors' methods: Nucleated cell counts per sample were estimated from amplification of reference gene primers within the assay. To quantify the absolute abundance of each unique TCRbeta CDR3 rearrangement, sequence reads were collapsed and filtered. For each sample, productive Simpson clonality was calculated by taking the square root of Simpson's diversity index across productive rearrangements. Sourced from immuneACCESS, this table was stored by TCRdb with only in-frame sequences that have V and J called. A share of the clones is absent; for the studies checked, an unresolved V gene accounts for under half, and the remainder has no known explanation. V, J and clone size are those of that table, while D and trimming were read from the DNA. In all, the sample holds around 260,000 clones, and about 87% of those were seen once. The top ten constitute approximately 3.8% of the sample.

The CDR3 runs 16 residues from the cysteine to the phenylalanine. Only the CDR3 portion is preserved as DNA: 48 bases, with reading frame beginning at the first base. V is cut by 3 bases and J by 3 bases, and the space between the germline ends is 20 bases. CDR1 and CDR2 (DFQATT, SNEGSKA) derive from the germline V gene (reference sequence). This receptor was taken from a man in his 60s who had recovered from COVID-19. The chain is assembled from TRBV20-1 and TRBJ2-5; matching of 6 bases hints at TRBD2 as the D gene. The sequencing sample was made of peripheral blood. The CDR3 corresponds to CSASTPSSAGKETQYF. The DNA is TGCAGTGCTAGTACCCCCTCTAGCGCGGGAAAAGAGACCCAGTACTTC.